These T cell receptor beta chains were read from a single sample in a study of identical twins. TCRdb passed the 5' RACE reads through MiXCR, listing each CDR3 protein once. The sample holds about 690,000 distinct CDR3 sequences; approximately 21% are singletons and the top ten take about 4.5%. The sample was also linked to a second study, of T cells expressing NK-cell markers.

The sequencing sample was made of PBMCs. The receptors were gathered from a woman aged 18-29 years in good health. Each CDR3 is given with its conserved first and last residue. D genes are given only for firm matches. Some rows mark clone size as missing; the rest say once, few, many or name a class of expanded clone.

V gene: TRBV27
J gene: TRBJ2-7
D gene: NA
clone size: NA
CDR3 DNA: TGTGCCAGAAGGGTCCACGAGCAGTACTTC
CDR3 protein: CARRVHEQYF

V gene: TRBV12-3/TRBV12-4
J gene: TRBJ1-2
D gene: NA
clone size: few
CDR3 DNA: TGTGCCAGCAGTTTACAAGGGGCAGGGGACTATGGCTACACCTTC
CDR3 protein: CASSLQGAGDYGYTF

V gene: TRBV30
J gene: TRBJ1-1
D gene: TRBD1
clone size: NA
CDR3 DNA: TGTGCCTGGAAGGGACAGGGTAGTCCTGAAGCTTTCTTT
CDR3 protein: CAWKGQGSPEAFF

V gene: TRBV11-1
J gene: TRBJ1-2
D gene: NA
clone size: NA
CDR3 DNA: TGTGCCAGCAGCCGACAGTCCTTAAACTATGGCTACACCTTC
CDR3 protein: CASSRQSLNYGYTF

V gene: TRBV5-1
J gene: TRBJ2-5
D gene: NA
clone size: few
CDR3 DNA: TGCGCCAGCAGCGTGTTCGACTTAACTGTTGAGACCCAGTACTTC
CDR3 protein: CASSVFDLTVETQYF

V gene: TRBV4-3
J gene: TRBJ2-7
D gene: NA
clone size: NA
CDR3 DNA: TGCGCCAGCAGCCAGTCATCCAGTTCCTACGAGCAGTACTTC
CDR3 protein: CASSQSSSSYEQYF

V gene: TRBV12-3/TRBV12-4
J gene: TRBJ2-2
D gene: NA
clone size: many
CDR3 DNA: TGTGCCAGCAGTTTTGGGTCCGGGGAGCTGTTTTTT
CDR3 protein: CASSFGSGELFF

V gene: TRBV5-1
J gene: TRBJ2-6
D gene: TRBD1
clone size: few
CDR3 DNA: TGCGCCAGCAGCTTGAGGGGACAGGGAATCTCTGGGGCCAACGTCCTGACTTTC
CDR3 protein: CASSLRGQGISGANVLTF

V gene: TRBV6-5
J gene: TRBJ1-5
D gene: NA
clone size: many
CDR3 DNA: TGTGCCAGCAGTTCCGGGAGGGTGGGTCAGCCCCAGCATTTT
CDR3 protein: CASSSGRVGQPQHF

V gene: TRBV12-3/TRBV12-4
J gene: TRBJ2-7
D gene: NA
clone size: NA
CDR3 DNA: TGTGCCAGCAGCTCAGGGGTCCCCTACGAGCAGTACTTC
CDR3 protein: CASSSGVPYEQYF

V gene: TRBV20-1
J gene: TRBJ2-7
D gene: NA
clone size: NA
CDR3 DNA: TGCAGTGCTAGACTCCCCGGGGGGCGGGGAGTTTACGAGCAGTACTTC
CDR3 protein: CSARLPGGRGVYEQYF

V gene: TRBV12-3/TRBV12-4
J gene: TRBJ2-7
D gene: TRBD2
clone size: many
CDR3 DNA: TGTGCCAGCCTGATGACGGGGGGGCGTCATGCGTACTTC
CDR3 protein: CASLMTGGRHAYF

V gene: TRBV16
J gene: TRBJ2-1
D gene: NA
clone size: many
CDR3 DNA: TGTGCCAGCAGCCAATCGTGGCAGGGGCTCTACAATGAGCAGTTCTTC
CDR3 protein: CASSQSWQGLYNEQFF

V gene: TRBV5-1
J gene: TRBJ2-3
D gene: TRBD1
clone size: few
CDR3 DNA: TGCGCCAGCAGCCAAGCCAAGACAGGGTATACCACAGATACGCAGTATTTT
CDR3 protein: CASSQAKTGYTTDTQYF

V gene: TRBV12-5
J gene: TRBJ2-3
D gene: NA
clone size: NA
CDR3 DNA: TGTGCTAGTGGTACTGGGCAAAACCTGGAGCAAACGCAGTATTTT
CDR3 protein: CASGTGQNLEQTQYF

V gene: TRBV14
J gene: TRBJ1-2
D gene: NA
clone size: NA
CDR3 DNA: TGTGCCAGCAGTTTGGGACCCCAGCCCCGGAATGGCTACACCTTC
CDR3 protein: CASSLGPQPRNGYTF

V gene: TRBV7-3
J gene: TRBJ2-7
D gene: NA
clone size: few
CDR3 DNA: TGTGCCAGCAGCTTAAGTGCCGGGGCCGCCTACGAGCAGTACTTC
CDR3 protein: CASSLSAGAAYEQYF

V gene: TRBV3-1
J gene: TRBJ1-1
D gene: NA
clone size: NA
CDR3 DNA: TGTGCCAGCAGCCACCATGGGGGGCCGACTGAAGCTTTCTTT
CDR3 protein: CASSHHGGPTEAFF

V gene: TRBV27
J gene: TRBJ2-7
D gene: NA
clone size: NA
CDR3 DNA: TGTGCCAGCAGTCCCCTAGGGCAGGGTCCCCACGAGCAGTACTTC
CDR3 protein: CASSPLGQGPHEQYF

V gene: TRBV20-1
J gene: TRBJ1-1
D gene: NA
clone size: NA
CDR3 DNA: TGCAGTGCCTTTAGGAAGGGGTACACTGAAGCTTTCTTT
CDR3 protein: CSAFRKGYTEAFF

V gene: TRBV12-3/TRBV12-4
J gene: TRBJ2-1
D gene: TRBD2
clone size: few
CDR3 DNA: TGTGCCAGCAGTTTCGGGGGGAACCTCAATGAGCAGTTCTTC
CDR3 protein: CASSFGGNLNEQFF

V gene: TRBV12-3/TRBV12-4
J gene: TRBJ1-1
D gene: NA
clone size: many
CDR3 DNA: TGTGCCAGCAGTTCTAGGACCCTCCTTGAAGCTTTCTTT
CDR3 protein: CASSSRTLLEAFF

V gene: TRBV7-2
J gene: TRBJ2-5
D gene: TRBD2
clone size: NA
CDR3 DNA: TGTGCCAGCAGCTTTCAGCGGGGGCAAGAGACCCAGTACTTC
CDR3 protein: CASSFQRGQETQYF

V gene: TRBV4-1
J gene: TRBJ2-2
D gene: NA
clone size: NA
CDR3 DNA: TGCGCCAGCAGCCAGAGCTTAGGACAGACGAACACCGGGGAGCTGTTTTTT
CDR3 protein: CASSQSLGQTNTGELFF

V gene: TRBV12-3/TRBV12-4
J gene: TRBJ1-1
D gene: NA
clone size: NA
CDR3 DNA: TGTGCCAGCAGTCAGCAGGGGTGGAACACTGAAGCTTTCTTT
CDR3 protein: CASSQQGWNTEAFF

V gene: TRBV12-3/TRBV12-4
J gene: TRBJ2-1
D gene: NA
clone size: few
CDR3 DNA: TGTGCCAGCAGCCCGAAAATCGAGGGAGGAGTGTATGAGCAGTTCTTC
CDR3 protein: CASSPKIEGGVYEQFF

V gene: TRBV5-4
J gene: TRBJ2-5
D gene: NA
clone size: NA
CDR3 DNA: TGTGCCAGCAGCAGTAGCCGTTTGGAGACCCGGTACTTC
CDR3 protein: CASSSSRLETRYF

V gene: TRBV20-1
J gene: TRBJ2-5
D gene: TRBD1
clone size: many
CDR3 DNA: TGCAGTTTTCAGGGGGCCGGAGAGACCCAGTACTTC
CDR3 protein: CSFQGAGETQYF

V gene: TRBV5-6
J gene: TRBJ1-1
D gene: TRBD1
clone size: NA
CDR3 DNA: TGTGCCAGCAGCCGCAGACCCACAGGGGTAACTGAAGCTTTCTTT
CDR3 protein: CASSRRPTGVTEAFF

V gene: TRBV5-6
J gene: TRBJ2-1
D gene: NA
clone size: NA
CDR3 DNA: TGTGCCAGCAGCTTGGATTGGGCGAACTACTACAATGAGCAGTTCTTC
CDR3 protein: CASSLDWANYYNEQFF

V gene: TRBV5-6
J gene: TRBJ2-1
D gene: NA
clone size: NA
CDR3 DNA: TGTGCCAGCAGCTTGGGAGTGGTACTTAATGAGCAGTTCTTC
CDR3 protein: CASSLGVVLNEQFF

V gene: TRBV12-3/TRBV12-4
J gene: TRBJ1-2
D gene: NA
clone size: NA
CDR3 DNA: TGTGCCAGCAGTTTTGGGACTGACGACTTTTATGGCTACACCTTC
CDR3 protein: CASSFGTDDFYGYTF

V gene: TRBV5-1
J gene: TRBJ2-5
D gene: NA
clone size: few
CDR3 DNA: TGCGCCAGCAGCTCCCCGTCAGGCCAAGAGACCCAGTACTTC
CDR3 protein: CASSSPSGQETQYF

V gene: TRBV10-3
J gene: TRBJ2-3
D gene: NA
clone size: few
CDR3 DNA: TGTGCCATCATGAGGACCTCCGTAAGCACAGATACGCAGTATTTT
CDR3 protein: CAIMRTSVSTDTQYF

V gene: TRBV20-1
J gene: TRBJ2-3
D gene: TRBD2
clone size: NA
CDR3 DNA: TGCAGTGGTTCCGGGGGGGGAGCAGATACGCAGTATTTT
CDR3 protein: CSGSGGGADTQYF

V gene: TRBV9
J gene: TRBJ1-6
D gene: TRBD1
clone size: few
CDR3 DNA: TGTGCCAGCAGGGGGGGACAGGGAAATTCACCCCTCCACTTT
CDR3 protein: CASRGGQGNSPLHF

V gene: TRBV7-2
J gene: TRBJ2-1
D gene: TRBD2
clone size: many
CDR3 DNA: TGTGCCAGCAGAATGACTAGCGGGGGGTACTCCTACAATGAGCAGTTCTTC
CDR3 protein: CASRMTSGGYSYNEQFF

V gene: TRBV7-2
J gene: TRBJ1-2
D gene: NA
clone size: few
CDR3 DNA: TGTGCCAGCAGCTTAGCGCTAAGGGGCAATGGCTACACCTTC
CDR3 protein: CASSLALRGNGYTF

V gene: TRBV27
J gene: TRBJ2-7
D gene: NA
clone size: few
CDR3 DNA: TGTGCCAGCAGCACTCACAACGGGGCCTACGAGCAGTACTTC
CDR3 protein: CASSTHNGAYEQYF

V gene: TRBV13
J gene: TRBJ2-1
D gene: NA
clone size: NA
CDR3 DNA: TGTGCCAGCAGTCCAGGGGAAGGTGAGCAGTTCTTC
CDR3 protein: CASSPGEGEQFF

V gene: TRBV29-1
J gene: TRBJ2-2
D gene: TRBD2
clone size: NA
CDR3 DNA: TGCAGCGTTGAAGGCCTAGCGGGAGTAAACGGGGAGCTGTTTTTT
CDR3 protein: CSVEGLAGVNGELFF

V gene: TRBV9
J gene: TRBJ1-1
D gene: TRBD1
clone size: few
CDR3 DNA: TGTGCCAGCAGCCGGGGACAGACTGAAGCTTTCTTT
CDR3 protein: CASSRGQTEAFF

V gene: TRBV12-3/TRBV12-4
J gene: TRBJ2-2
D gene: TRBD2
clone size: few
CDR3 DNA: TGTGCCAGCAGTTTAAGGGAGGGCCCCACCGGGGAGCTGTTTTTT
CDR3 protein: CASSLREGPTGELFF

V gene: TRBV4-3
J gene: TRBJ1-1
D gene: TRBD1
clone size: few
CDR3 DNA: TGCGCCAGCAGCCAAGTACCAGGGGGCACTGAAGCTTTCTTT
CDR3 protein: CASSQVPGGTEAFF

V gene: TRBV9
J gene: TRBJ1-1
D gene: NA
clone size: NA
CDR3 DNA: TGTGCCAGCAGCGTTACAGGGCTGGGCACTGAAGCTTTCTTT
CDR3 protein: CASSVTGLGTEAFF

V gene: TRBV12-3/TRBV12-4
J gene: TRBJ1-6
D gene: TRBD1
clone size: NA
CDR3 DNA: TGTGCCAGCAGTTTACAGGGGGCATCCTATAATTCACCCCTCCACTTT
CDR3 protein: CASSLQGASYNSPLHF

V gene: TRBV20-1
J gene: TRBJ2-5
D gene: TRBD2
clone size: few
CDR3 DNA: TGCAGTGCTTCGGGACTAAACCAAGAGACCCAGTACTTC
CDR3 protein: CSASGLNQETQYF

V gene: TRBV7-2
J gene: TRBJ2-7
D gene: NA
clone size: NA
CDR3 DNA: TGTGCCAGCAGCCCGGACTACAGCTCCTACGAGCAGTACTTC
CDR3 protein: CASSPDYSSYEQYF

V gene: TRBV7-2
J gene: TRBJ2-6
D gene: TRBD1
clone size: NA
CDR3 DNA: TGTGCCAGCAGCTTGGGGACAGGTCTTTTTGGGGCCAACGTCCTGACTTTC
CDR3 protein: CASSLGTGLFGANVLTF

V gene: TRBV5-6
J gene: TRBJ2-3
D gene: NA
clone size: few
CDR3 DNA: TGTGCCAGCAGCTTGTTGGGAGAGGGAACAGATACGCAGTATTTT
CDR3 protein: CASSLLGEGTDTQYF

V gene: TRBV20-1
J gene: TRBJ2-3
D gene: NA
clone size: NA
CDR3 DNA: TGCAGTGGGGAGAGTTTGGTTCCGCAGTATTTT
CDR3 protein: CSGESLVPQYF

V gene: TRBV20-1
J gene: TRBJ2-5
D gene: NA
clone size: NA
CDR3 DNA: TGCAGTGCTATCCAAGCGAGAAACCCGGGGACCCAGTACTTC
CDR3 protein: CSAIQARNPGTQYF

V gene: TRBV29-1
J gene: TRBJ2-7
D gene: NA
clone size: many
CDR3 DNA: TGCAGCGTTTCCCTCAGGGACACCAGCTACGAGCAGTACTTC
CDR3 protein: CSVSLRDTSYEQYF

V gene: TRBV29-1
J gene: TRBJ2-7
D gene: NA
clone size: NA
CDR3 DNA: TGCAGCGTCCAGACAGTTAGCTCCTACGAGCAGTACTTC
CDR3 protein: CSVQTVSSYEQYF

V gene: TRBV20-1
J gene: TRBJ2-1
D gene: NA
clone size: many
CDR3 DNA: TGCAGTGCTAGAGATCTCGGGAGCGGCAGCGAGCAGTTCTTC
CDR3 protein: CSARDLGSGSEQFF

V gene: TRBV27
J gene: TRBJ2-7
D gene: TRBD2
clone size: few
CDR3 DNA: TGTGCCAGCAGCGGGTCGGCGGGGGGCTACGAGCAGTACTTC
CDR3 protein: CASSGSAGGYEQYF

V gene: TRBV12-3/TRBV12-4
J gene: TRBJ2-1
D gene: NA
clone size: once
CDR3 DNA: TGTGCCAGCAGCTACCCCCCCGGGACACCAACCTACAATGAGCAGTTCTTC
CDR3 protein: CASSYPPGTPTYNEQFF